Ten or more counts support the clone carrying this TCR beta chain. The antigen remains undetermined. This sample is drawn from a study of spatial heterogeneity in lung cancer. Study background: Alpha-chain sequences were detected in numbers that were consistently lower than beta-chain sequences. Findings of the study overall: Counts of expanded alpha and beta TCRs within tumors tracked the tumor nonsynonymous mutation count.

From the 5' RACE reads, TCRdb called clonotypes with MiXCR, one entry per CDR3 protein. Among about 100,000 distinct CDR3 sequences, 4.4% were seen once, and the ten largest hold 21%. Time point denoted: sample taken at primary tumor resection. In each case, whole RNA from tumor, nontumor lung or frozen PBMC was sequenced unsorted. Trimming took 4 bases from V and 4 from J; bases not matched to a gene: 10. This CDR3 region has 15 residues. Germline CDR1 and CDR2: SGHRS and YFSETQ. The rearrangement joins TRBV5-1 to TRBJ2-5, with 7 bases matching TRBD2. The TCR comes from a male donor with early-stage non-small cell lung cancer. The sequenced sample was lung tumor tissue, obtained at surgery. This CDR3 is CASSRGDLQGETQYF. The CDR3 DNA reads TGCGCCAGCAGCCGGGGGGACTTGCAAGGAGAGACCCAGTACTTC.